What follows is one T cell receptor beta chain and its context. Its cognate antigen has yet to be identified. It has no much larger one-base neighbor in the sample; base qualities were not kept. TCRB CDR3 regions were amplified from around 1.9 ug genomic DNA, or all available DNA if less, using the immunoSEQ assay. The multiplex PCR relied on 60 forward primers for TCR V beta segments and 13 reverse primers for J beta segments. To estimate the number of reads per starting template, synthetic control templates were added to each sample at limiting dilution. The Illumina HiSeq System generated 87 bp sequencing reads. In the source study's methods: To remove PCR and sequencing errors, closely related sequences were merged with a nearest neighbor algorithm. TCR overlap was measured as the percentage of unique tumor TCR beta sequences that were also present in the peripheral blood of the same patient. The clones in this table, taken by TCRdb from immuneACCESS, are in-frame only. Not every clone is retained; where verified, under half of the shortfall comes from an unresolved V gene, and the cause of the rest is unknown. V, J and clone size are taken as reported in that table, and D and trimming were inferred from the DNA itself. The sample includes around 32,000 clones, with approximately 91% observed a single time. The ten largest clones represent over 2% of the sample.

The source of the sample is a study of glioma-infiltrating T cells after dendritic cell vaccination (dated by TCRdb to the mid-2010s). Regarding the study in general: The cohort comprised approximately 15 glioblastoma patients from Phase I and II dendritic cell vaccination trials, 9 newly diagnosed and 6 with recurrent disease. TCR sequencing metrics, including TIL content and tumor-blood repertoire overlap, were correlated with survival after dendritic cell vaccination. The vaccine was prepared from monocyte-derived dendritic cells that were cultured for about 7 days with IL-4 and GM-CSF and then pulsed overnight with autologous tumor lysate. Tumor-infiltrating lymphocyte content was quantified and tumor and blood repertoires were compared in dendritic cell-vaccinated glioblastoma patients by deep sequencing of TCR beta CDR3 regions. Between about 2003 and 2012, patients were given autologous tumor lysate-pulsed dendritic cell vaccination. Each patient got three intradermal injections of the dendritic cell vaccine, spaced at biweekly intervals, in the arm below the axilla. Points the paper makes about the study in general: Higher estimated pretreatment TIL content predicted longer time to progression and overall survival after dendritic cell vaccination. No direct relationship between TCR clonality and survival was found, suggesting that a diverse polyclonal response may matter. The cohort was small and heterogeneous, and full blood and tumor sets were available for few patients, with initial-recurrent tumor pairs available for even fewer patients. The response model built on TCR overlap across three groups was characterized as speculative, with prospective validation still needed.

Patients were selected on the basis of adequate residual fresh-frozen tumor tissue and more than two years of available survival data. An isocitrate dehydrogenase mutation was not carried by any of the glioblastoma patients, although molecular status was otherwise variable. PBMC were collected before vaccination, two weeks after the third vaccination, and at tumor progression if tumor progression occurred. The Qiagen DNeasy Blood extraction Kit was used to extract genomic DNA. At the junction V is shortened by 2 bases and J by 1 base, with 21 bases in between. From the cysteine through the phenylalanine, the CDR3 covers 18 amino acids. Only the CDR3 portion is preserved as DNA: 54 bases, with reading frame beginning at the first base. The germline V gene supplies CDR1 SGHVS and CDR2 FNYEAQ.

The chain was built from TRBV7-6 and TRBJ2-7; TRBD1 is a possible D gene, resting on 7 matching bases. The sample here was blood, taken before dendritic cell vaccination. The receptor comes from a human donor with glioblastoma. For the CDR3, the sequence is CASSLSLGAQGGSYEQYF. The bases read TGTGCCAGCAGCTTAAGCTTGGGCGCGCAGGGGGGTTCCTACGAGCAGTACTTC.